This TCR beta chain was sequenced in a study of blood T cells in healthy people across ages. V lost 1 base to trimming and J lost 5 bases; unmatched junction nucleotides: 7. Germline loops: CDR1 MDHEN, CDR2 SYDVKM. The CDR3 spans 15 residues. Primers used in a second PCR of roughly 7 to 12 cycles were a sample-barcoded 5' primer and a J-beta primer mix. MiXCR, applied by TCRdb to the 5' RACE reads, yields one record per CDR3 protein. The sample includes 600,000 to 900,000 distinct CDR3 sequences, roughly 25% of them seen just once. In addition, the sample was reused for a study of T cells of mothers and their children.

Sequenced: blood. The chain links TRBV28 to TRBJ2-5, with 7 bases lining up with TRBD2. The TCR comes from a boy between 10 and 17 years old in good health. The CDR3 sequence: CASSLSDYSGETQYF. CDR3 DNA: TGTGCCAGCAGTTTATCTGACTATAGCGGGGAGACCCAGTACTTC. Supplemented by reference TRBV28 and TRBJ2-5, the full variable domain reads DVKVTQSSRYLVKRTGEKVFLECVQDMDHENMFWYRQDPGLGLRLIYFSYDVKMKEKGDIPEGYSVSREKKERFSLILESASTNQTSMYLCASSLSDYSGETQYFGPGTRLLVL.